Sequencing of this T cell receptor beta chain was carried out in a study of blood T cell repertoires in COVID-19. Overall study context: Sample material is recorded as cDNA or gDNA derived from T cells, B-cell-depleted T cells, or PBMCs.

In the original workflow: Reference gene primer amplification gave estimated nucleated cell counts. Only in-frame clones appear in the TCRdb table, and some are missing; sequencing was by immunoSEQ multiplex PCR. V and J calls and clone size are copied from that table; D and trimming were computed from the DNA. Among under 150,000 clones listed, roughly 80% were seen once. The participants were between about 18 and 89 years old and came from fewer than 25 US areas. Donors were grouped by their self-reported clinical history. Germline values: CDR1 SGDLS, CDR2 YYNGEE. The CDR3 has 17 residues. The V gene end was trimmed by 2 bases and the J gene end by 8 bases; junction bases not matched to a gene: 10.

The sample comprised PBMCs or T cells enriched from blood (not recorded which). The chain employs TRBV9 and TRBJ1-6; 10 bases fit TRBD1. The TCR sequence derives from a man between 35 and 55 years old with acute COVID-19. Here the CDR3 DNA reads TGTGCCAGCAGCGTCAGGCCGGGGACAGGGGAGGATTCACCCCTCCACTTT. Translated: CASSVRPGTGEDSPLHF.